A selection of T cell receptor beta chains follows, all from one sample in a study of T cell repertoires in cytomegalovirus infection. TCRdb fed the reads into MiXCR, producing one record per CDR3 protein. Of 400,000 or so distinct CDR3 sequences listed, approximately 30% are singletons. The sequencing input was PBMCs. These TCRs come from a human donor in good health (CMV status not recorded). Some clones in this sample may be carry-over from other donors' samples. Both conserved end residues are trimmed from each CDR3. The D gene is left open where the match is weak.

.	TRBJ2-1	TRBV11-2	ASSPDRTAYNEQF
.	TRBJ2-7	TRBV4-1	ASSQVKGSPLRQY
.	TRBJ2-7	TRBV25-1	ASSEPGDYEQY
TRBD1	TRBJ2-3	TRBV9	ASSTEGQESTDTQY
.	TRBJ2-3	TRBV12-3/TRBV12-4	ASSVQRREDTQY
TRBD2	TRBJ2-3	TRBV4-1	ASSQTRLAGDTDTQY
.	TRBJ2-3	TRBV6-6	ASKLRGTDTQY
.	TRBJ1-1	TRBV11-2	ASSSSQAGRAF
.	TRBJ1-6	TRBV6-2/TRBV6-3	ASSYGGTVFGTLH
TRBD2	TRBJ2-2	TRBV15	ATSRDWEGIGELF
TRBD1	TRBJ1-2	TRBV6-6	ASSYTGTGGAYRGYT
.	TRBJ1-1	TRBV11-2	ASSPSSLGNTEAF
.	TRBJ1-1	TRBV24-1	ATIDPHSTEAF
TRBD1	TRBJ2-2	TRBV20-1	SARDDRAHTGELF
TRBD1	TRBJ2-7	TRBV5-1	ASSFTGTGTEQY
.	TRBJ2-1	TRBV12-3/TRBV12-4	ACSLIGGAISYNEQF
.	TRBJ2-7	TRBV6-6	ASKGRAYEQY
TRBD1	TRBJ2-1	TRBV19	ASSTPTGGFYNEQF
.	TRBJ2-5	TRBV7-8	ASSLPGSRPETQY
.	TRBJ1-5	TRBV20-1	SAPGFREHQPQH
.	TRBJ1-6	TRBV27	ASKLGVNSPLH
TRBD1	TRBJ2-5	TRBV7-2	ASSSTGIRSQTQY
TRBD2	TRBJ2-1	TRBV9	ASSALAVNEQF
TRBD1	TRBJ1-2	TRBV4-1	ASSQDGQGRDYGYT
.	TRBJ1-5	TRBV28	ASKGGAEVSSNQPQH
.	TRBJ2-3	TRBV12-3/TRBV12-4	ASTPRQSSTDTQY